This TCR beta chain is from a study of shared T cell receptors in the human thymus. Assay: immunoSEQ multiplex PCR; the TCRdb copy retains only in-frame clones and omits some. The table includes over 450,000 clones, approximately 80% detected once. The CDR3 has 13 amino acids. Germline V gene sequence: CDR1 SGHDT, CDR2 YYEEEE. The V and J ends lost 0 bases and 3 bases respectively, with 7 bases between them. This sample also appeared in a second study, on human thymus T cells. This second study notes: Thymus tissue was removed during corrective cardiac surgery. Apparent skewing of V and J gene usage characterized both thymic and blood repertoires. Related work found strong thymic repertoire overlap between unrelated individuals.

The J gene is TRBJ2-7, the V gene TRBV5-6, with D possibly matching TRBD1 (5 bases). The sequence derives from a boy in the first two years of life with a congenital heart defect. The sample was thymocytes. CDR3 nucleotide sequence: TGTGCCAGCAGCTTGGCACAGGACTACGAGCAGTACTTC. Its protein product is CASSLAQDYEQYF. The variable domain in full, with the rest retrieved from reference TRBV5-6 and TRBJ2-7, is DAGVTQSPTHLIKTRGQQVTLRCSPKSGHDTVSWYQQALGQGPQFIFQYYEEEERQRGNFPDRFSGHQFPNYSSELNVNALLLGDSALYLCASSLAQDYEQYFGPGTRLTVT.